The 21 T cell receptor beta chains reported below all come from one sample, sequenced in a study of human T cells and chemical hapten exposure. In TCRdb, the RACE reads were re-called with MiXCR into one record per CDR3 protein. Of some 70,000 distinct CDR3 sequences in the sample, 11% were seen once. Time point specified: pre-sensitization, week 0. As to treatment: therapeutic diphenylcyclopropenone sensitization with weekly scalp DPC. Sequencing was performed on whole blood, taken in connection with sensitization to the hapten diphenylcyclopropenone (DPC). These TCRs come from a woman aged 45-59 years with alopecia areata. Some clones in this sample may be carry-over from other donors' samples.

This clonotype was seen repeatedly, ten times or more. The chain has TRBV6-4 and TRBJ2-1; 8 nucleotides match TRBD2. Germline CDR1 MRHNA, CDR2 SNTAGT. The CDR3 covers 15 residues. Germline trimming cut 0 bases from V and 4 bases from J; bases unmatched to any gene: 2. This CDR3 is CASSDSLAGYNEQFF. CDR3 coding DNA: TGTGCCAGCAGTGACTCTCTAGCGGGTTACAATGAGCAGTTCTTC.

In its sample, this clonotype was seen a few times. This chain connects TRBV12-3 or TRBV12-4 to TRBJ1-4; a weak D match, TRBD1 (6 bases). The CDR3 contains 16 residues. Between the trimmed V and J ends, which lost 2 bases and 0 bases, there was a span of 10 bases. Here the CDR3 reads CASSLWGPATNEKLFF. The CDR3 DNA sequence: TGTGCCAGCAGTTTATGGGGGCCCGCAACTAATGAAAAACTGTTTTTT.

Here the CDR3 DNA reads TGTGCCAGCAGCCCCTCTAGCGGCTACGAGCAGTACTTC. Translating it yields CASSPSSGYEQYF. The chain carries TRBV3-1 and TRBJ2-7, with 7 bases fitting TRBD2. V lost 4 bases and J lost 3; bases outside the gene matches: 3. The CDR3 contains 13 residues. The germline CDR1 and CDR2 sequences are LGHDT and YNNKEL (reference sequence).

This clonotype has ten or more counts. The chain links TRBV2 to TRBJ1-5, with 8 nucleotides matching TRBD1. CDR1 is SNHLY and CDR2 is FYNNEI in the germline V gene. The CDR3 is 15 residues long. With 7 bases clipped from V and 3 bases from J, the junction kept 8 bases outside the gene matches. The CDR3 reads CASIRGQGSNQPQHF. CDR3 nucleotides: TGTGCCAGCATACGCGGACAGGGCTCCAATCAGCCCCAGCATTTT.

This clonotype was seen repeatedly, ten times or more. The chain employs TRBV7-8 and TRBJ1-5; unclear D gene. CDR3 length: 13 amino acids. Germline V CDR1 and CDR2: SGHVS, FQNEAQ. V lost 1 base and J lost 0, with 1 base in between. CDR3 amino acids: CASSLVSNQPQHF. As DNA, the CDR3 is TGTGCCAGCAGCTTAGTTAGCAATCAGCCCCAGCATTTT.

At least ten counts were recorded for this clonotype. This sequence joins TRBV5-1 and TRBJ2-1, with D possibly being TRBD1 (6 bases). Per the germline V gene, CDR1 is SGHRS and CDR2 is YFSETQ. V lost 1 base and J lost 6, with 8 bases in between. The length of the CDR3 is 13 residues. CDR3 sequence reads: CASSLTGTNEQFF. CDR3 bases: TGCGCCAGCAGCTTGACAGGGACCAATGAGCAGTTCTTC.

Ten or more counts support this clonotype. The chain links TRBV3-1 to TRBJ2-1, with D perhaps matching TRBD2 (5 bases). The CDR3 sequence is 15 residues long. The V and J ends lost 5 bases and 8 bases respectively, with 19 bases between them. The germline gives CDR1 LGHDT, CDR2 YNNKEL (reference sequence). The CDR3 loop reads CASSNPGWYGDEQFF. CDR3 in DNA: TGTGCCAGCAGCAACCCCGGCTGGTACGGGGATGAGCAGTTCTTC.

This clonotype was recorded many times. This chain joins TRBV7-9 and TRBJ2-1; D call uncertain. The CDR3 has 16 amino acids. Trimming removed 1 base from V and 2 bases from J, with 12 bases in between. Germline V gives CDR1 SEHNR, CDR2 FQNEAQ (reference sequence). In nucleotides, the CDR3 is TGTGCCAGCAGCTTAGATAGACACCAGGCCTACAATGAGCAGTTCTTC. It specifies CASSLDRHQAYNEQFF.

This clonotype was found many times. V and J are TRBV28 and TRBJ2-7, with D possibly matching TRBD2 (5 bases). Germline values: CDR1 MDHEN, CDR2 SYDVKM. The CDR3 totals 14 residues. Trimming pared 5 bases from V and 0 bases from J, leaving 11 bases between. The CDR3 DNA reads TGTGCCAGCAGTAGAGGAGGTAGCTCCTACGAGCAGTACTTC. Translation gives CASSRGGSSYEQYF. The entire variable domain, with the rest obtained from reference TRBV28 and TRBJ2-7, is as follows: DVKVTQSSRYLVKRTGEKVFLECVQDMDHENMFWYRQDPGLGLRLIYFSYDVKMKEKGDIPEGYSVSREKKERFSLILESASTNQTSMYLCASSRGGSSYEQYFGPGTRLTVT.

The chain uses TRBV29-1 and TRBJ2-7, with 7 bases lining up with TRBD2. The V gene end was trimmed by 1 base and the J gene end by 8 bases; junction bases not matched to a gene: 8. The CDR3 is 13 amino acids. Looked up from germline, CDR1 is SQVTM and CDR2 is ANQGSEA. CDR3 in DNA: TGCAGCGTTGAAGTGGCGGGAGTCGGTAAGCAGTACTTC. It encodes CSVEVAGVGKQYF.

This clonotype was observed a handful of times. The genes are TRBV20-1 and TRBJ2-3, with D perhaps assigned TRBD1 or TRBD2 (5 bases each). From germline, CDR1 is DFQATT and CDR2 SNEGSKA (reference sequence). The length of the CDR3 is 14 residues. V was pared by 5 bases and J by 6 bases, with 18 bases between. The CDR3 spells CSAPSGPAGDTQYF. The CDR3 coding sequence is TGCAGTGCTCCTTCGGGGCCCGCTGGGGATACGCAGTATTTT.

This clonotype has more than one count but fewer than ten. The V gene is TRBV27, the J gene TRBJ2-7; D not certain. The CDR3 runs to 13 residues. Germline assignment: CDR1 MNHEY and CDR2 SMNVEV (reference sequence). Trimming left V 4 bases short and J 8 bases short, with 15 bases between. This CDR3 is CASSSSDPMQQYF. The DNA for the CDR3 is TGTGCCAGCAGTTCCTCGGACCCTATGCAGCAGTACTTC.

The chain links TRBV3-1 to TRBJ2-2; possibly TRBD2 for D (6 bases). V was shortened by 4 bases and J by 0 bases, with 15 bases between the two germline ends. CDR1 and CDR2 (germline): LGHDT, YNNKEL (reference sequence). This CDR3 has 17 amino acids. The CDR3 DNA is TGTGCCAGCAGCCCTTTCTGGCCGGGGGCGAACACCGGGGAGCTGTTTTTT. As protein: CASSPFWPGANTGELFF.

This clonotype was found many times. This chain connects TRBV9 to TRBJ2-3; D is unclear. Trimming removed 2 bases at V and 2 bases at J, with 3 bases between. There are 12 residues in the CDR3. Germline-derived CDR1 and CDR2 are SGDLS and YYNGEE. CDR3 nucleotides: TGTGCCAGCAGCGTCGACACAGATACGCAGTATTTT. Translation: CASSVDTDTQYF.

This sequence joins TRBV7-9 and TRBJ1-1; D is uncertain. With 5 bases removed from V and 3 bases from J, the gap between germline ends came to 19 bases. The CDR3 is 16 amino acids. Germline loops: CDR1 SEHNR, CDR2 FQNEAQ (reference sequence). CDR3 sequence reads: CASSQIGYVRDTEAFF. Here the CDR3 DNA reads TGTGCCAGCAGCCAAATAGGATATGTTAGGGACACTGAAGCTTTCTTT.

This clonotype was seen a handful of times. The chain uses TRBV6-2 or TRBV6-3 and TRBJ2-7; no clear D. Trimming took off 6 bases at V and 3 bases at J, with 9 bases between the two ends. Germline V CDR1 and CDR2: MNHEY, SVGEGT. The CDR3 runs to 12 residues. CDR3 sequence (DNA): TGTGCCAGCAGCCGGACCCGCTACGAGCAGTACTTC. It specifies CASSRTRYEQYF.

This clonotype was counted a few times. J is TRBJ1-1 and V is TRBV12-3 or TRBV12-4; D is unclear. The V gene lost 5 bases and the J gene lost 0 bases, with 13 bases spanning the gap. The CDR3 sequence is 15 residues long. Written as DNA, the CDR3 is TGTGCCAGCAGTGCGGCGTCGGGCCTGAACACTGAAGCTTTCTTT. Protein sequence: CASSAASGLNTEAFF.

This clonotype was recorded at least ten times. The chain employs TRBV19 and TRBJ2-7, with D hard to call. V was cut by 1 base and J by 5 bases, with 3 bases left in between. From germline, CDR1 is LNHDA and CDR2 SQIVND (reference sequence). The CDR3 covers 11 residues. CDR3 in amino acids: CASSIGHEQYF. DNA for the CDR3: TGTGCCAGTAGTATAGGCCACGAGCAGTACTTC.

This clonotype has only a few counts. The CDR3 reads CASQTGERHTEAFF. The CDR3 bases are TGTGCGTCCCAAACGGGGGAGAGACACACTGAAGCTTTCTTT. The chain has TRBV6-2 or TRBV6-3 and TRBJ1-1; D might be TRBD1 (5 bases). The germline gives CDR1 MNHEY, CDR2 SVGEGT. The CDR3 length is 14 residues.

The genes are TRBV29-1 and TRBJ2-3, with no clear D. The CDR3 covers 11 residues. V dropped 8 bases and J dropped 6 bases, with 12 bases sitting between them. Germline V lookup: CDR1 SQVTM, CDR2 ANQGSEA. The CDR3 reads CSLLILDTQYF. The CDR3 DNA follows: TGCAGCCTTCTGATCTTGGATACGCAGTATTTT.

This clonotype occurred a few times. V gene TRBV3-1 combines with J gene TRBJ2-5, with D possibly TRBD1 on 5 matching bases. The CDR3 sequence is 13 residues long. Germline CDR1 and CDR2: LGHDT and YNNKEL (reference sequence). Trimming removed 4 bases from V and 4 bases from J, with 10 bases in between. CDR3 DNA: TGTGCCAGCAGCCGCAAAGGGGTAGAGACCCAGTACTTC. As protein: CASSRKGVETQYF.